What follows are 21 T cell receptor beta chains derived from one specimen sequenced in a study of breast tumors, draining lymph nodes, adjacent tissues. Each CDR3 protein is one row after TCRdb ran MiXCR on the multiplex PCR reads. The sample records about 200,000 distinct CDR3 sequences, roughly 31% being singletons. The lymph nodes were axillary draining lymph nodes from breast cancer patients. The sample comprised axillary lymph node tissue. These receptor sequences come from a female donor with breast cancer. Some clones in this sample may be carry-over from other donors' samples.

This clonotype appeared many times. The chain carries TRBV20-1 and TRBJ1-6, with TRBD1 matching 8 bases. Germline V gene data show CDR1 as DFQATT and CDR2 as SNEGSKA (reference sequence). J lost 9 bases, V lost 5 bases, and 6 bases had no gene match. The CDR3 is made up of 13 amino acids. In DNA, the CDR3 is TGCAGTGCTCCAAGGACAGGGAGTTCACCCCTCCACTTT. Protein product: CSAPRTGSSPLHF.

This clonotype was counted between two and nine times. Possible read error: a much larger clone is one base away. This sequence joins TRBV20-1 and TRBJ2-1, with D unresolved. The germline V gene has CDR1 DFQATT and CDR2 SNEGSKA (reference sequence). The CDR3 is 12 residues long. The CDR3 reads CSIDGTYNEPFF. The CDR3 coding sequence is TGCAGCATAGACGGAACCTACAATGAGCCGTTCTTC.

As for this clonotype: A much larger clone lies a single base off, so this may be a read error. The conserved closing phenylalanine or tryptophan is absent in this CDR3, likely reflecting a read error. CDR3 sequence reads: CSARDIGTSRYEQFL. The CDR3 nucleotides read TGCAGTGCTAGAGATATAGGGACTAGCAGGTATGAGCAGTTCTTA. V gene TRBV20-1 combines with J gene TRBJ2-1; 9 nucleotides agree with TRBD2. The germline V gene encodes CDR1 DFQATT and CDR2 SNEGSKA (reference sequence). The CDR3 extends over 15 amino acids. Unmatched junction bases numbered 8, after V lost 0 bases and J lost 8 bases.

This clonotype was seen many times. The rearrangement links TRBV19 to TRBJ2-6, with a possible D match to TRBD1 (6 bases). Germline V gene sequence: CDR1 LNHDA, CDR2 SQIVND (reference sequence). The CDR3 covers 17 residues. Trimming pared 5 bases from V and 0 bases from J, leaving 14 bases between. The CDR3 spells CASSRPGQPSGANVLTF. In DNA form, the CDR3 reads TGTGCCAGTAGTCGACCGGGACAACCCTCTGGGGCCAACGTCCTGACTTTC.

This clonotype was observed a few times. A much larger clone sits a single nucleotide away, making a read error possible. This rearrangement joins TRBV9 to TRBJ2-5; 10 bases match TRBD2. CDR1 SGDLS and CDR2 YYNGEE come from the germline V gene. This CDR3 region has 14 residues. CDR3 amino acids: CASSQSGGAETQSF. The CDR3 region has the DNA TGTGCCAGCAGCCAGAGCGGGGGGGCCGAGACCCAGTCCTTC.

Comments on this clonotype: Possible read error: a much larger clone is one base away. CDR3: CSARSPEQNAQFF. CDR3 nucleotide sequence: TGCAGTGCTAGATCCCCTGAACAGAATGCGCAGTTCTTC. The J gene is TRBJ2-1, the V gene TRBV20-1; D ambiguous. Per the germline V gene, CDR1 is DFQATT and CDR2 is SNEGSKA (reference sequence). This CDR3 has 13 residues.

There are many counts of this clonotype. A read error may produce the germline difference seen at one junction end. V and J are TRBV7-7 and TRBJ2-5; possibly TRBD1 for D (5 bases). Germline lookup yields CDR1 SSHAT and CDR2 FNYEAQ (reference sequence). This CDR3 is 13 amino acids long. The CDR3 sequence is CASSLDREETQYF. For the CDR3, the DNA is TGTGCTAGCAGCTTAGACAGAGAAGAGACCCAGTACTTC.

Remarks on this clonotype: This sequence may be a read error, since a much larger clone differs from it by one base. V gene TRBV5-4 combines with J gene TRBJ2-3; tentatively, D is TRBD2 (7 bases). Germline V gene data show CDR1 as SGHNT and CDR2 as YYREEE (reference sequence). CDR3 length: 16 residues. CDR3 DNA sequence: TGTGCCACCAGGGCGGGGGCTCCTGGGTACACAGATGCGCAGTATTTT. It specifies CATRAGAPGYTDAQYF.

This clonotype showed up just once. The chain has TRBV13 and TRBJ1-2; TRBD1 matches at 7 bases. CDR1 is PRHDT, CDR2 FYEKMQ, per germline (reference sequence). CDR3 length: 16 residues. V was pared by 1 base and J by 8 bases, with 13 bases of the junction left unmatched. The CDR3 DNA reads TGTGCCAGCAGCTTAGTTTCCGGGACAGAGCAATCCGGCTACACCTTC. Translation gives CASSLVSGTEQSGYTF.

This clonotype was counted at least ten times. This chain joins TRBV19 and TRBJ2-5; D unclear. The CDR3 is 13 residues long. The ends were cut back, 5 bases at V and 5 bases at J, with 12 bases in the middle. CDR1 is LNHDA and CDR2 is SQIVND in the germline V gene (reference sequence). The CDR3 nucleotides read TGTGCCAGTAGTCCAACGGCAGGCGAGACCCAGTACTTC. It specifies CASSPTAGETQYF.

This clonotype came up many times. This chain links TRBV5-1 with TRBJ2-1; D unclear. Germline assignment: CDR1 SGHRS and CDR2 YFSETQ. The CDR3 extends over 14 amino acids. The V end lost 1 base, the J end lost 2 bases, and 7 bases lay between the germline ends. The CDR3 reads CASSLMGPYNEQFF. For the CDR3, the DNA is TGCGCCAGCAGCTTGATGGGCCCCTACAATGAGCAGTTCTTC.

In its sample, this clonotype was seen many times. The chain has TRBV6-1 and TRBJ2-7; a weak D match, TRBD2 (6 bases). Trimming left V 9 bases short and J 2 bases short, with 14 bases between. Per germline, CDR1 MNHNS and CDR2 SASEGT. The CDR3 totals 13 residues. Here the CDR3 DNA reads TGTGCCAGTAGCGGACCCTTGACCTACGAGCAGTACTTC. Residues: CASSGPLTYEQYF.

This clonotype was seen at least ten times. The chain joins TRBV6-5 to TRBJ2-1, with 8 bases aligning to TRBD1. Germline lookup yields CDR1 MNHEY and CDR2 SVGAGI. The CDR3 runs 16 residues. The ends lost 5 bases at V and 2 bases at J; junction bases unmatched: 8. CDR3: CASSDLTGAAYNEQFF. CDR3 DNA sequence: TGTGCCAGCAGTGACCTGACAGGGGCGGCCTACAATGAGCAGTTCTTC.

The gene calls are TRBV6-1 and TRBJ1-6; the match to TRBD1 covers 11 bases. Germline CDR1 MNHNS, CDR2 SASEGT. Germline trimming cut 10 bases from V and 10 bases from J; bases unmatched to any gene: 15. The CDR3 runs 16 residues. The CDR3 loop reads CATSQPGQGGDSPLHF. DNA of the CDR3: TGTGCCACCTCACAGCCGGGACAGGGGGGGGACTCACCCCTCCACTTT.

On this clonotype: This may be a read error, as it is one base from a much larger clone. Lacking the conserved final phenylalanine or tryptophan, this CDR3 likely reflects a read error. CDR3 bases: TGTGCCAGCAGTCCAGGGGACACCTACGAGCAGTACTAC. It codes for CASSPGDTYEQYY. The genes are TRBV3-1 and TRBJ2-7; possibly TRBD1 for D (6 bases). The CDR3 has 13 amino acids. Trimming removed 6 bases from V and 2 bases from J, with 11 bases in between. Per the germline V gene, CDR1 is LGHDT and CDR2 is YNNKEL (reference sequence).

This clonotype was observed at least ten times. The chain links TRBV5-5 to TRBJ2-5, with a weak D call TRBD1 (6 bases). The CDR3 has 16 amino acids. The germline gives CDR1 SGHKS, CDR2 YYEKEE (reference sequence). Trimming removed 0 bases at V and 1 base at J, with 13 bases between. CDR3 in amino acids: CASSLGARGGQETQYF. DNA for the CDR3: TGTGCCAGCAGCTTGGGGGCCAGGGGTGGCCAAGAGACCCAGTACTTC.

This clonotype was detected many times. The chain links TRBV5-1 to TRBJ2-3; TRBD2 is a possible D gene (5 bases). V was cut by 6 bases and J by 0 bases, with 20 bases left in between. This CDR3 is 17 amino acids long. Germline V CDR1 and CDR2: SGHRS, YFSETQ. The CDR3 loop reads CASNPGTPHSSTDTQYF. The CDR3 DNA reads TGCGCCAGCAACCCGGGAACCCCTCACTCTAGCACAGATACGCAGTATTTT. Based on the CDR3 plus reference TRBV5-1 and TRBJ2-3, the full variable domain is KAGVTQTPRYLIKTRGQQVTLSCSPISGHRSVSWYQQTPGQGLQFLFEYFSETQRNKGNFPGRFSGRQFSNSRSEMNVSTLELGDSALYLCASNPGTPHSSTDTQYFGPGTRLTVL.

This clonotype occurred once. A read error may produce the germline difference seen at one junction end. The V call is TRBV11-2, the J call TRBJ1-4; 10 bases match TRBD1. Germline values: CDR1 SGHAT, CDR2 FQNNGV. There are 16 residues in the CDR3. The CDR3 protein is CASSSRTGGTNEKLFF. Written as DNA, the CDR3 is TGTGCCAGTAGCTCTCGGACAGGGGGAACTAATGAAAAACTGTTTTTT. Variable domain in full (rest from reference TRBV11-2 and TRBJ1-4): EAGVAQSPRYKIIEKRQSVAFWCNPISGHATLYWYQQILGQGPKLLIQFQNNGVVDDSQLPKDRFSAERLKGVDSTLKIQPAKLEDSAVYLCASSSRTGGTNEKLFFGSGTQLSVL.

The genes are TRBV29-1 and TRBJ2-7; 10 bases are a match to TRBD1. Trimming at V came to 6 bases and at J to 5 bases, leaving 4 bases not matched to a gene. This CDR3 contains 12 residues. The germline CDR1 and CDR2 sequences are SQVTM and ANQGSEA. The CDR3 loop is CSVGGTGDEQYF. DNA for the CDR3: TGCAGCGTGGGCGGGACAGGGGACGAGCAGTACTTC.

In this sample, this clonotype turned up many times. This chain links TRBV3-1 with TRBJ1-6; 8 positions match TRBD1. V lost 0 bases to trimming and J lost 6 bases; unmatched junction nucleotides: 1. Germline CDR1 and CDR2: LGHDT and YNNKEL (reference sequence). There are 15 residues in the CDR3. The CDR3 DNA reads as TGTGCCAGCAGCCAAGAGGGACAGGCTAATTCACCCCTCCACTTT. This gives the protein CASSQEGQANSPLHF.

The sample holds many counts of this clonotype. The V gene is TRBV7-2, the J gene TRBJ1-6; D is unclear. Germline V CDR1 and CDR2: SGHTA, FQGNSA. The CDR3 loop spans 14 amino acids. Between the trimmed V and J ends, which lost 3 bases and 6 bases, there was a span of 9 bases. The chain's CDR3 is CASSFESVNSPLHF. As DNA, the CDR3 is TGTGCCAGCAGCTTTGAGTCAGTTAATTCACCCCTCCACTTT.